This passage covers 19 T cell receptor beta chains from one sample sequenced in a study of blood T cells in healthy people across ages (dated by TCRdb to between 2015 and 2016). To prepare the library, 5' RACE was applied. A second PCR of about 6 to 12 cycles was run with a J-beta primer mix and a sample-barcoded 5' primer. Through fastp at Q25 and MiXCR, TCRdb rebuilt clones from the public reads, retaining in-frame beta chains. Merged by CDR3 protein, the rows form single entries marked with the most common genes and DNA. The table for this sample lists approximately 1,700,000 distinct CDR3 sequences; about 39% of them were counted only once. 23% of the sample comes from the top ten. The specimen sequenced was blood. The source of these receptors is a human donor in good health.

This clonotype showed up just a few times. The chain links TRBV7-9 to TRBJ2-2, with TRBD1 matching over 10 bases. Germline V gene data show CDR1 as SEHNR and CDR2 as FQNEAQ (reference sequence). The CDR3 runs 16 residues. J was trimmed by 7 bases and V by 3 bases; bases with no gene match: 8. This chain's CDR3 is CASSFSAGTGVGELFF. The CDR3 DNA reads as TGTGCCAGCAGCTTTTCGGCCGGGACAGGGGTCGGGGAGCTGTTTTTT.

This clonotype came up a few times. This chain links TRBV27 with TRBJ2-7; D remains unclear. The V end was cut by 4 bases, the J end by 3 bases, with 10 bases between. The CDR3 length is 13 residues. Germline V gene sequence: CDR1 MNHEY, CDR2 SMNVEV (reference sequence). CDR3 coding DNA: TGTGCCAGCAGTTCCCTGGCCAACTACGAGCAGTACTTC. It codes for CASSSLANYEQYF.

J is TRBJ2-7 and V is TRBV21-1; whether TRBD1, the table's D call, matches the DNA was not checked. TRBV21-1 is listed as a pseudogene. The CDR3 is 15 residues long. DNA of the CDR3: TGTGCCAGCAGCAAACTCCCCACCCGGGGGTACGAGCAGTACTTC. It is translated as CASSKLPTRGYEQYF.

This clonotype occurred once. One end of the junction is discordant with germline, which a read error may explain. CDR3 loop: CASSHPTGRGGLDTRYF. The DNA for the CDR3 is TGTGCCAGCAGCCACCCGACAGGGCGGGGGGGCTTAGATACGCGGTATTTT. The chain joins TRBV9 to TRBJ2-3; 9 bases are a match to TRBD2. CDR1 and CDR2 from the germline V gene are SGDLS and YYNGEE. CDR3 length equals 17 residues.

This clonotype has just a few counts. This rearrangement joins TRBV20-1 to TRBJ1-5; D remains unclear. V gave up 5 bases and J gave up 6 bases, with 14 bases separating them. The CDR3 loop spans 13 amino acids. Germline V gives CDR1 DFQATT, CDR2 SNEGSKA (reference sequence). CDR3 sequence: CSALWGFGQPQHF. For the CDR3, the DNA is TGCAGTGCTCTGTGGGGATTTGGTCAGCCCCAGCATTTT.

This chain connects TRBV7-9 to TRBJ2-7; 10 bases fit TRBD2. J lost 5 bases, V lost 5 bases, and 9 bases had no gene match. Per germline, CDR1 SEHNR and CDR2 FQNEAQ (reference sequence). The CDR3 totals 15 residues. CDR3 coding DNA: TGTGCCAGCAGCCGAACCGGGACTAGCGTCGACGAGCAGTACTTC. This gives the protein CASSRTGTSVDEQYF.

This chain joins TRBV7-9 and TRBJ2-7, with 9 nucleotides matching TRBD1. Germline values: CDR1 SEHNR, CDR2 FQNEAQ (reference sequence). There are 13 residues in the CDR3. V gave up 10 bases and J gave up 0 bases; unmatched junction bases: 4. CDR3 nucleotide sequence: TGTGCCATCGAGGACAGGGGCTCCTACGAGCAGTACTTC. Translating it yields CAIEDRGSYEQYF.

The CDR3 spells CASSPGQVYSPLHF. CDR3 nucleotides: TGTGCCAGCAGTCCCGGACAAGTCTATTCACCCCTCCACTTT. The chain carries TRBV27 and TRBJ1-6; perhaps TRBD1 as D (5 bases). The CDR3 is 14 residues long. V lost 5 bases to trimming and J lost 8 bases, with 13 bases between them. Germline CDR1 and CDR2: MNHEY and SMNVEV (reference sequence).

This clonotype has a handful of counts. The rearrangement joins TRBV29-1 to TRBJ2-3; the D gene is possibly TRBD2 (6 bases). Germline-derived CDR1 and CDR2 are SQVTM and ANQGSEA. Deletions cut 8 bases from V and 8 bases from J, with 32 bases between. CDR3 length: 17 residues. The CDR3 sequence: CSSTGGGRDRPLATQYF. CDR3 bases: TGCAGCTCAACCGGGGGAGGCAGGGATAGGCCCCTAGCTACGCAGTATTTT.

The chain has TRBV7-2 and TRBJ2-7, with TRBD2 matching 8 bases. CDR1 is SGHTA and CDR2 is FQGNSA in the germline V gene. Trimming removed 3 bases from V and 0 bases from J; junction bases left unmatched: 7. This CDR3 comprises 16 residues. The DNA for the CDR3 is TGTGCCAGCAGCTTGTACAGCGGGGGTTTCTCCTACGAGCAGTACTTC. This gives the protein CASSLYSGGFSYEQYF.

The chain joins TRBV11-2 to TRBJ2-7; D might be TRBD1 (6 bases). Germline loops: CDR1 SGHAT, CDR2 FQNNGV. There are 15 residues in the CDR3. V lost 6 bases to trimming and J lost 0 bases, with 15 bases between them. CDR3 coding DNA: TGTGCCAGCAGGCCCCTCAGGGGTCCCTCCTACGAGCAGTACTTC. This encodes CASRPLRGPSYEQYF. The variable domain in full, completed from reference TRBV11-2 and TRBJ2-7, reads EAGVAQSPRYKIIEKRQSVAFWCNPISGHATLYWYQQILGQGPKLLIQFQNNGVVDDSQLPKDRFSAERLKGVDSTLKIQPAKLEDSAVYLCASRPLRGPSYEQYFGPGTRLTVT.

The chain combines TRBV10-3 with TRBJ1-2, with a weak D call TRBD1 (6 bases). Trimming cost V 5 bases and J 4 bases, with 17 bases left between them. The CDR3 contains 15 residues. Per the germline V gene, CDR1 is ENHRY and CDR2 is SYGVKD. In nucleotides, the CDR3 is TGTGCCATCAGTCGCGACGGACAGACCAGCTATGGCTACACCTTC. It translates to CAISRDGQTSYGYTF.

Comments on this clonotype: One end of the junction does not line up with germline, which may come from a read error. V and J are TRBV10-3 and TRBJ2-7; D uncertain. Germline V lookup: CDR1 ENHRY, CDR2 SYGVKD. CDR3 length: 15 residues. As DNA, the CDR3 is TGTGCCATCAGTGAGCCCCTTCGTTTGGGCTACGGGCAGTACTTC. Translating gives CAISEPLRLGYGQYF.

This chain links TRBV5-1 with TRBJ2-5; perhaps TRBD1 as D (6 bases). Trimming took off 4 bases at V and 11 bases at J, with 18 bases between the two ends. Germline CDR1 is SGHRS and CDR2 is YFSETQ. The CDR3 consists of 13 residues. The CDR3 DNA sequence: TGCGCCAGCAGCGGGGACCCCGAGGGGGAGCAGTACTTC. This sequence encodes CASSGDPEGEQYF.

This clonotype was seen just once. The chain joins TRBV6-5 to TRBJ1-1, with unresolved D. Germline assignment: CDR1 MNHEY and CDR2 SVGAGI. V lost 0 bases and J 1 base, leaving 9 bases between the germline ends. The CDR3 is 15 residues long. The CDR3 nucleotides are TGTGCCAGCAGTTACTCCTTCGGAGAGAACACTGAAGCTTTCTTT. It yields the protein CASSYSFGENTEAFF.

This chain joins TRBV29-1 and TRBJ2-3; 11 bases agree with TRBD2. The CDR3 has 16 amino acids. With 7 bases clipped from V and 2 bases from J, the junction kept 11 bases outside the gene matches. Germline loops: CDR1 SQVTM, CDR2 ANQGSEA. The CDR3 protein is CSAVVAGGSITDTQYF. The CDR3 DNA follows: TGCAGCGCCGTGGTAGCGGGGGGGTCGATCACAGATACGCAGTATTTT.

This clonotype was seen ten or more times. The V gene is TRBV7-9, the J gene TRBJ1-1; D is unresolved. Per the germline V gene, CDR1 is SEHNR and CDR2 is FQNEAQ (reference sequence). Trimming pared 6 bases from V and 6 bases from J, leaving 8 bases between. The CDR3 totals 11 residues. For the CDR3, the DNA is TGTGCCAGCAGTTTGGCAGCTGAAGCTTTCTTT. It translates to CASSLAAEAFF. The full variable domain, with the rest looked up from reference TRBV7-9 and TRBJ1-1, is DTGVSQNPRHKITKRGQNVTFRCDPISEHNRLYWYRQTLGQGPEFLTYFQNEAQLEKSRLLSDRFSAERPKGSFSTLEIQRTEQGDSAMYLCASSLAAEAFFGQGTRLTVV.

In this sample, this clonotype turned up a few times. The CDR3 spells CASSHRSQETQYF. The CDR3 coding sequence is TGCGCCAGCAGCCACAGGAGTCAAGAGACCCAGTACTTC. The chain uses TRBV4-1 and TRBJ2-7; the D is unclear. Matching the DNA end better, TRBJ2-5 makes the J call doubtful. Germline values: CDR1 MGHRA, CDR2 YSYEKL. The CDR3 has 13 amino acids.

The rearrangement joins TRBV7-9 to TRBJ1-6, with 8 bases identical to TRBD1. The junction had 9 bases not matched to a gene; V was cut back by 4 bases and J by 10 bases. Germline CDR1 and CDR2: SEHNR and FQNEAQ (reference sequence). The CDR3 has 15 amino acids. The CDR3: CASSSPATGASPLHF. Written as DNA, the CDR3 is TGTGCCAGCAGCTCACCAGCGACAGGGGCCTCACCCCTCCACTTT.